This TCR beta chain comes out of a study of cytomegalovirus exposure and HLA in healthy donors. Per germline, CDR1 LGHNT and CDR2 FRNRAP. The CDR3 contains 13 residues. V lost 0 bases and J lost 8, with 10 bases in between. The PCR employed 60 Vbeta primers together with 13 Jbeta primers. Sequencing used immunoSEQ multiplex PCR; TCRdb keeps in-frame clones, though not all of them. The sample has approximately 120,000 clones, 76% seen once. The sequence was obtained from a man aged 50-59 years in good health and CMV-seronegative. The chain is built from TRBV12-5 and TRBJ1-2; D unclear. The sample comprised PBMCs. The CDR3 is CASGLVAGSGYTF. In DNA form, the CDR3 reads TGTGCTAGTGGTTTGGTAGCCGGGTCCGGCTACACCTTC.